This T cell receptor (beta chain) is drawn from a study of memory CD4+ T cells and cytomegalovirus serostatus. Single viable CD3+CD4+CD8-CD45RO+ cells were sorted as the memory CD4+ T cells. CMV serostatus came from serum IgG against pp150, pp28, p38, p52. CD4+ T cells were isolated by positive magnetic selection. Generated by immunoSEQ multiplex PCR, the TCRdb table keeps only in-frame clones and is missing some. Among 80,000 or so clones listed, around four fifths were seen once. This receptor was taken from an adult in good health and CMV-seropositive. Sequences were obtained from memory CD4+ T cells from blood.

The CDR3 region is CAISDSRITQDYEQYF. The CDR3 nucleotides read TGTGCCATCAGTGACTCGCGCATAACACAAGACTACGAGCAGTACTTC. This chain connects TRBV10-3 to TRBJ2-7; D unclear. The CDR3 is made up of 16 amino acids. Trimming stripped 3 bases from V and 3 bases from J, with 18 bases between. Per germline, CDR1 ENHRY and CDR2 SYGVKD.